These 18 T cell receptor beta chains were all obtained from the same sample, sequenced in a study of naive and memory T cell subsets. Study observations and caveats: A few larger clonotypes appeared in naive repertoires, especially CD8, possibly memory cells re-expressing CD45RA.

These receptors are not linked to any known antigen. An equimolar mix of two oligonucleotides served as the beta constant-region primer for TRBC1 and TRBC2. Four rounds of PCR amplified the ligated cDNA using nested alpha and beta constant-region primers plus SP2. Each CDR3 protein is one row after TCRdb ran MiXCR on the UMI-ligation and nested PCR reads. The data contain about 160,000 distinct CDR3 sequences, roughly 22% of them singletons. The sequenced material came from naive CD4+ T cells from blood. The receptors derive from a human donor in good health.

This clonotype was picked up a small number of times. The genes are TRBV2 and TRBJ2-2; no reliable D call. CDR3 size: 13 residues. Trimming cost V 3 bases and J 4 bases, with 6 bases left between them. Germline V gives CDR1 SNHLY, CDR2 FYNNEI. The CDR3 DNA is TGTGCCAGCAGTGATTTGGTCACCGGGGAGCTGTTTTTT. This codes for CASSDLVTGELFF.

This clonotype was picked up a small number of times. In DNA, the CDR3 is TGTGCCAGCAGCTTAGGGAGCAGAGGGCCCTACGAGCAGTACTTC. It codes for CASSLGSRGPYEQYF. The chain is built from TRBV7-6 and TRBJ2-7; a possible D gene is TRBD2 (5 bases). Trimming shortened V by 1 base and J by 2 bases, and 12 bases separated the two germline ends. Germline CDR1 is SGHVS and CDR2 is FNYEAQ. The CDR3 consists of 15 residues. The complete variable domain, with remaining parts taken from reference TRBV7-6 and TRBJ2-7, reads GAGVSQSPRYKVTKRGQDVALRCDPISGHVSLYWYRQALGQGPEFLTYFNYEAQQDKSGLPNDRFSAERPEGSISTLTIQRTEQRDSAMYRCASSLGSRGPYEQYFGPGTRLTVT.

The chain couples TRBV5-1 to TRBJ2-7; TRBD1 is a possible D gene (6 bases). CDR3 size: 15 residues. Germline V gives CDR1 SGHRS, CDR2 YFSETQ. V lost 0 bases, J lost 1 base, and 11 bases lay in between. CDR3 sequence reads: CASSLVRGFSYEQYF. The CDR3, as DNA: TGCGCCAGCAGCTTGGTGAGGGGGTTTTCCTACGAGCAGTACTTC.

This clonotype was seen repeatedly, ten times or more. The chain is built from TRBV20-1 and TRBJ2-3; TRBD2 agrees at 12 bases. The junction had 6 bases not matched to a gene; V was cut back by 5 bases and J by 6 bases. The CDR3 extends over 14 amino acids. The germline V gene has CDR1 DFQATT and CDR2 SNEGSKA (reference sequence). The CDR3 region has the DNA TGCAGTGCTCAACTAGCGGGAGGAGGGGATACGCAGTATTTT. It yields the protein CSAQLAGGGDTQYF.

V gene TRBV28 combines with J gene TRBJ2-1; 9 nucleotides match TRBD2. Germline trimming cut 1 base from V and 7 bases from J; bases unmatched to any gene: 8. This CDR3 has 16 amino acids. Germline assignment: CDR1 MDHEN and CDR2 SYDVKM. The CDR3 sequence is CASSLSGLAGPNEQFF. In DNA, the CDR3 is TGTGCCAGCAGTTTATCAGGTCTAGCGGGACCTAATGAGCAGTTCTTC.

This chain connects TRBV29-1 to TRBJ2-1; 7 nucleotides line up with TRBD1. With V trimmed by 2 bases and J by 5 bases, 12 bases remained unmatched. There are 16 residues in the CDR3. The germline V gene has CDR1 SQVTM and CDR2 ANQGSEA. The chain's CDR3 is CSVENVARTGHNEQFF. DNA for the CDR3: TGCAGCGTTGAAAATGTTGCTAGGACAGGACACAATGAGCAGTTCTTC.

This clonotype was counted at least ten times. The chain combines TRBV7-2 with TRBJ2-3; 9 nucleotides line up with TRBD2. Germline CDR1 SGHTA, CDR2 FQGNSA. CDR3 length: 14 amino acids. Trimming took 5 bases from V and 6 from J; bases not matched to a gene: 6. The CDR3 reads CASSATSGGDTQYF. CDR3 bases: TGTGCCAGCAGCGCGACTAGCGGAGGGGATACGCAGTATTTT.

This chain joins TRBV7-8 and TRBJ2-3; D gene ambiguous. The CDR3 totals 16 residues. Trimming stripped 1 base from V and 0 bases from J, with 11 bases between. In germline, CDR1 is SGHVS, CDR2 FQNEAQ. The CDR3: CASSLVSRGSTDTQYF. CDR3 in DNA: TGTGCCAGCAGCTTAGTCTCCCGCGGAAGCACAGATACGCAGTATTTT. Looking up the rest from reference TRBV7-8 and TRBJ2-3 gives the full variable domain: GAGVSQSPRYKVAKRGQDVALRCDPISGHVSLFWYQQALGQGPEFLTYFQNEAQLDKSGLPSDRFFAERPEGSVSTLKIQRTQQEDSAVYLCASSLVSRGSTDTQYFGPGTRLTVL.

The chain couples TRBV6-2 or TRBV6-3 to TRBJ1-5, with D possibly matching TRBD1 (5 bases). The V gene lost 2 bases and the J gene lost 3 bases, with 11 bases spanning the gap. The CDR3 spans 15 residues. Germline CDR1 MNHEY, CDR2 SVGEGT. In DNA form, the CDR3 reads TGTGCCAGCAGTTACCGAGGGGAGCTCAATCAGCCCCAGCATTTT. Translation gives CASSYRGELNQPQHF.

The V gene is TRBV5-1, the J gene TRBJ2-7; D might be TRBD2 (6 bases). Trimming removed 2 bases at V and 5 bases at J, with 8 bases between. The length of the CDR3 is 12 residues. The V gene's germline CDR1 is SGHRS and CDR2 YFSETQ. In nucleotides, the CDR3 is TGCGCCAGCAGCTTCGGAGGGGACGAGCAGTACTTC. This gives the protein CASSFGGDEQYF.

The chain recombines TRBV19 with TRBJ2-5; 7 bases map to TRBD1. V trimming: 5 bases; J trimming: 5 bases; junction bases outside the gene matches: 5. Per the germline V gene, CDR1 is LNHDA and CDR2 is SQIVND (reference sequence). The CDR3 contains 13 residues. The DNA for the CDR3 is TGTGCCAGTAGTGTTACAGGGGCGGAGACCCAGTACTTC. It specifies CASSVTGAETQYF.

The rearrangement uses TRBV20-1 and TRBJ2-2, with D perhaps TRBD2 (5 bases). The V end was cut by 2 bases, the J end by 4 bases, with 11 bases between. CDR1 DFQATT and CDR2 SNEGSKA come from the germline V gene (reference sequence). The CDR3 sequence is 14 residues long. The CDR3, as DNA: TGCAGTGCTAGACGAACGGGGAGCACCGGGGAGCTGTTTTTT. Protein product: CSARRTGSTGELFF.

The chain combines TRBV5-1 with TRBJ2-1; D is undetermined. Trimming stripped 4 bases from V and 9 bases from J, with 11 bases between. This CDR3 has 12 residues. Germline-derived CDR1 and CDR2 are SGHRS and YFSETQ. CDR3 bases: TGCGCCAGCAGCGAGGACCTTTCTGAGCAGTTCTTC. It is translated as CASSEDLSEQFF.

The CDR3 DNA reads as TGTGCCAGCAGCCCCAAAGCGGCAGGGAGTACTACCTACACCTTC. As protein: CASSPKAAGSTTYTF. The chain uses TRBV9 and TRBJ1-2; TRBD1 is a possible D gene (5 bases). This CDR3 is 15 amino acids long. Germline V gives CDR1 SGDLS, CDR2 YYNGEE. Deletions cut 4 bases from V and 10 bases from J, with 23 bases between. The variable domain in full, with the rest retrieved from reference TRBV9 and TRBJ1-2, is DSGVTQTPKHLITATGQRVTLRCSPRSGDLSVYWYQQSLDQGLQFLIQYYNGEERAKGNILERFSAQQFPDLHSELNLSSLELGDSALYFCASSPKAAGSTTYTFGSGTRLTVV.

J is TRBJ2-2 and V is TRBV6-2 or TRBV6-3; no clear D. Germline CDR1 is MNHEY and CDR2 is SVGEGT. Trimming took off 2 bases at V and 2 bases at J, with 12 bases between the two ends. CDR3 length equals 16 residues. CDR3: CASSYVSGANTGELFF. DNA of the CDR3: TGTGCCAGCAGTTACGTATCCGGAGCCAACACCGGGGAGCTGTTTTTT.

This clonotype was observed a few times. J is TRBJ2-7 and V is TRBV6-6, with 10 bases that match TRBD1. Trimming removed 2 bases from V and 5 bases from J; junction bases left unmatched: 3. The CDR3 loop spans 14 amino acids. Germline CDR1 and CDR2: MNHNY and SVGAGI (reference sequence). The chain's CDR3 is CASSYPGQGHEQYF. The CDR3 DNA sequence: TGTGCCAGCAGTTACCCGGGACAGGGGCACGAGCAGTACTTC.

The CDR3 region is CSARAGGVFETQYF. DNA for the CDR3: TGCAGTGCTAGAGCAGGAGGGGTTTTTGAGACCCAGTACTTC. V usage is TRBV20-1 and J usage is TRBJ2-5; tentative D call: TRBD2 (6 bases). Trimming removed 1 base at V and 5 bases at J, with 14 bases between. In germline, CDR1 is DFQATT, CDR2 SNEGSKA (reference sequence). The CDR3 is 14 residues long.

V usage is TRBV14 and J usage is TRBJ2-7, with 7 bases lining up with TRBD1. Germline trimming cut 2 bases from V and 4 bases from J; bases unmatched to any gene: 20. The CDR3 extends over 19 amino acids. Per germline, CDR1 SGHDN and CDR2 FVKESK. CDR3 DNA sequence: TGTGCCAGCAGCCAACCCCGAAGTCGAGGGACAGAAAGTAAATACGAGCAGTACTTC. This encodes CASSQPRSRGTESKYEQYF.